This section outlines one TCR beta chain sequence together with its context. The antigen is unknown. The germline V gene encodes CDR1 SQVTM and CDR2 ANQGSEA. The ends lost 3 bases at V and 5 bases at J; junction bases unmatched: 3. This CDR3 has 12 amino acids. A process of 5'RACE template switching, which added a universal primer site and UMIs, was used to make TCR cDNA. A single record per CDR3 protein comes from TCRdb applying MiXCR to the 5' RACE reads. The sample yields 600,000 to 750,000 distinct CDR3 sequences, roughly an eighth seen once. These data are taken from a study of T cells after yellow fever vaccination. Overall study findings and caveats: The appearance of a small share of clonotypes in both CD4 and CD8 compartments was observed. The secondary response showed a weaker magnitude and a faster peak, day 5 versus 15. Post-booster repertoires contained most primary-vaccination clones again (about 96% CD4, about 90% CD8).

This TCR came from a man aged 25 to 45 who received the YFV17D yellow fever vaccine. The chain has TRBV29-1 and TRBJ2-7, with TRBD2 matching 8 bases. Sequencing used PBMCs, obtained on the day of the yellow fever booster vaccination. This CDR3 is CSVESGGNEQYF. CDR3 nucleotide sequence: TGCAGCGTTGAGTCGGGAGGGAACGAGCAGTACTTC.